This TCR beta chain was observed in a study of blood T cell repertoires in COVID-19. Libraries were prepared by immunoSEQ multiplex PCR; TCRdb keeps only in-frame clonotypes and omits some of them. The sample lists more than 200,000 clones; approximately 80% were seen once. The sample holds a few counts of this clone. The TCR comes from a man aged 25-45 years with acute COVID-19. The sample was PBMCs or T cells enriched from blood (not recorded which).

The CDR3 here is CASRTMLGQPQHF. The CDR3 DNA follows: TGTGCCAGTAGAACCATGCTAGGCCAGCCCCAGCATTTT. This chain links TRBV19 with TRBJ1-5; D remains ambiguous. Germline V lookup: CDR1 LNHDA, CDR2 SQIVND (reference sequence). V lost 6 bases, J lost 7 bases, and 13 bases lay in between. The length of the CDR3 is 13 residues.